The text below deals with one T cell receptor beta chain. Categorization into cohorts depended on clinical history that participants reported. What the recovered Cohort 3 donors had was two negative PCRs, clearance, or symptom resolution. Per germline, CDR1 SSHAT and CDR2 FNYEAQ (reference sequence). The junction had 3 bases not matched to a gene; V was cut back by 5 bases and J by 1 base. This CDR3 has 14 amino acids. The assay was immunoSEQ multiplex PCR, and TCRdb's table has in-frame clones only and misses some. The sample has 300,000 to 350,000 clones; 80% to 90% are singletons. This sample stems from a study of blood T cell repertoires in COVID-19. Turning to the study itself: T cells, B-cell-depleted T cells, or PBMCs provided the cDNA or gDNA that served as material.

Material: PBMCs or T cells enriched from blood (not recorded which). The J gene is TRBJ2-3, the V gene TRBV7-7; TRBD2 matches at 7 bases. This receptor was obtained from a man aged 25 to 40 who had recovered from COVID-19. This CDR3 is CASSQGLGTDTQYF. The CDR3 nucleotides read TGTGCCAGCAGCCAAGGACTAGGCACAGATACGCAGTATTTT.